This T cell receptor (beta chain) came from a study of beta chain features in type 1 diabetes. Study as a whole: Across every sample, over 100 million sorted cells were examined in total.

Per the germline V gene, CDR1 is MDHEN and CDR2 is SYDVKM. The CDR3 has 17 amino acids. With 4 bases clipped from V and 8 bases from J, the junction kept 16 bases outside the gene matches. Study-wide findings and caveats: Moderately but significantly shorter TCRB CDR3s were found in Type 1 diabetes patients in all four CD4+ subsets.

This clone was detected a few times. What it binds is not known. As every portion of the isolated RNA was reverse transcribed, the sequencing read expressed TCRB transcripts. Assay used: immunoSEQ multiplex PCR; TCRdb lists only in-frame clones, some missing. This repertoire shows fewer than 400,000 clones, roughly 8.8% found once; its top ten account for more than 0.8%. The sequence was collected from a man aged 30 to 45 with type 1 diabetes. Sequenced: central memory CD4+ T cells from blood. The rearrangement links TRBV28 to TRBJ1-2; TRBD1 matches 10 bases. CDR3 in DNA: TGTGCCAGCAGTTCACCGGGACAGGGGAATAAAGGGCGCGGCTACACCTTC. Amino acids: CASSSPGQGNKGRGYTF.